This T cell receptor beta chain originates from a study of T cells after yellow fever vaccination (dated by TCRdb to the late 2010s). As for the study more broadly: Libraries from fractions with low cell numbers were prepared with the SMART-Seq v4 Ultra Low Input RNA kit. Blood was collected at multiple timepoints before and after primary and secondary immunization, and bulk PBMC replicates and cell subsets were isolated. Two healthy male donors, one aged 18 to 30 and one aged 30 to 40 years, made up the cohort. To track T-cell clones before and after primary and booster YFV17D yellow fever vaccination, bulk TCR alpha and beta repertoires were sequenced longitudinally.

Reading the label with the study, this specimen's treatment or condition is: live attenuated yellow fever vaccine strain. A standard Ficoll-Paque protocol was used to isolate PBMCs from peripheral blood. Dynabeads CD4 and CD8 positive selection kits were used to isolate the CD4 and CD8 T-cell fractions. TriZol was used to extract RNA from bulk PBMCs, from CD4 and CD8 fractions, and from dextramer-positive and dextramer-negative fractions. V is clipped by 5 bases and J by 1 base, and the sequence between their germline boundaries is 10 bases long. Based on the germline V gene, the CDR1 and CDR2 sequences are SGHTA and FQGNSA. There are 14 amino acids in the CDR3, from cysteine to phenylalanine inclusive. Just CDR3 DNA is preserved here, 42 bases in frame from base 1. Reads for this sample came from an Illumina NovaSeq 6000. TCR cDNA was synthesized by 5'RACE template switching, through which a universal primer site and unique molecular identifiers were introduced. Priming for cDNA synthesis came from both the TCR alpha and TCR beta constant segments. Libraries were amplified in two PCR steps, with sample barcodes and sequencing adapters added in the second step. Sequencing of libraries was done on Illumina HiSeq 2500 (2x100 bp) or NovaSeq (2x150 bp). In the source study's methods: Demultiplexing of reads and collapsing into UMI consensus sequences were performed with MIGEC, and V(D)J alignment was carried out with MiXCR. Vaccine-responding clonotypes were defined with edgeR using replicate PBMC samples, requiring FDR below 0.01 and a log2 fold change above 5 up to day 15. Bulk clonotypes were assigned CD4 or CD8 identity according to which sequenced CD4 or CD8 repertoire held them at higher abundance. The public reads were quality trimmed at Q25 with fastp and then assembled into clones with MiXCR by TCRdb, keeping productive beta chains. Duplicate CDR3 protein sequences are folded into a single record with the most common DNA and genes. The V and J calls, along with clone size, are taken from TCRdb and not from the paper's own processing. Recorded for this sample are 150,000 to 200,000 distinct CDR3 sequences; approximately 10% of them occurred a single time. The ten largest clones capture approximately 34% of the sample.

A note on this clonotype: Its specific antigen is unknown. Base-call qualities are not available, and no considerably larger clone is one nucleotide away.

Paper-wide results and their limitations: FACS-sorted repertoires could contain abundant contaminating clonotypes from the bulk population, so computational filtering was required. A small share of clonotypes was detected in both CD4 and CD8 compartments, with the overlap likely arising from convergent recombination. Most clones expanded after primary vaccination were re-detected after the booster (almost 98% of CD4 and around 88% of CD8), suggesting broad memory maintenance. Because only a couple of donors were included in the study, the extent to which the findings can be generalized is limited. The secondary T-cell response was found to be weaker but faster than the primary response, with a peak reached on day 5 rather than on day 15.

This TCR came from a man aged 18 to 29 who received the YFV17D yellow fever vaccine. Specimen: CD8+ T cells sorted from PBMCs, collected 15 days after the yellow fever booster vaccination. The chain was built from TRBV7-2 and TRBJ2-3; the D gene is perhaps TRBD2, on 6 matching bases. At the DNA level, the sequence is TGTGCCAGCAGCCCTAGCGCCGGCACAGATACGCAGTATTTT. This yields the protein CASSPSAGTDTQYF.